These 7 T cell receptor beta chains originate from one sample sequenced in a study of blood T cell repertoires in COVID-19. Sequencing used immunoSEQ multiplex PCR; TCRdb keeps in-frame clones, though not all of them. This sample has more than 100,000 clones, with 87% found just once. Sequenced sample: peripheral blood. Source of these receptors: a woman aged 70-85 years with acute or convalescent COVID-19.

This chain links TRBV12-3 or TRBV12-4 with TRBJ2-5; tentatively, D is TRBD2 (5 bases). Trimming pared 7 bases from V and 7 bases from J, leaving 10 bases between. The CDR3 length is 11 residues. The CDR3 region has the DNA TGTGCCAGCACCCCGGGGAGGACCCAGTACTTC. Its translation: CASTPGRTQYF.

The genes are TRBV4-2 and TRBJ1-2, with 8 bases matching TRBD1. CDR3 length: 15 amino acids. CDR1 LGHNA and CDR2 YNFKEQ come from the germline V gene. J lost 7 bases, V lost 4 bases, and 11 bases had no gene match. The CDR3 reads CASSLEIQGALGYTF. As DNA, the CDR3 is TGTGCCAGCAGCCTAGAAATCCAGGGGGCTCTTGGCTACACCTTC.

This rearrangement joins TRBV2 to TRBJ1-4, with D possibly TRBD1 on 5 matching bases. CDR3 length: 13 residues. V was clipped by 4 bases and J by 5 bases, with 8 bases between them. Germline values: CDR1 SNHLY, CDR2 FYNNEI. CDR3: CASSGQLNEKLFF. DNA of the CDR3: TGTGCCAGCAGTGGACAGTTGAATGAAAAACTGTTTTTT.

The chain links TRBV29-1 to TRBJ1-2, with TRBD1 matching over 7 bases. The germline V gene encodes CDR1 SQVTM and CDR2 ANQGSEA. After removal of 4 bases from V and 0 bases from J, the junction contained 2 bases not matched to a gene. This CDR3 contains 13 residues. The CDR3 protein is CSVVGGTNYGYTF. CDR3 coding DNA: TGCAGCGTTGTAGGGGGCACTAACTATGGCTACACCTTC.

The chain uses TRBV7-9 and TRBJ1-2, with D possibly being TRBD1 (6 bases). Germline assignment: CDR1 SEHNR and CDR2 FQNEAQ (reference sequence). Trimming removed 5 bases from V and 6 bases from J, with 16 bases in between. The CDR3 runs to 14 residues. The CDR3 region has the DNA TGTGCCAGCAGCCCTACCGCACAGGGAAATGGCTACACCTTC. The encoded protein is CASSPTAQGNGYTF.

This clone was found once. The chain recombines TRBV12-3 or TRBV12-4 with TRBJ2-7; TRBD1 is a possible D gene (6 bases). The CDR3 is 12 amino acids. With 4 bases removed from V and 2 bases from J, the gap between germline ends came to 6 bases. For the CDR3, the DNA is TGTGCCAGCAGTTACAGGGCCTACGAGCAGTACTTC. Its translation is CASSYRAYEQYF.

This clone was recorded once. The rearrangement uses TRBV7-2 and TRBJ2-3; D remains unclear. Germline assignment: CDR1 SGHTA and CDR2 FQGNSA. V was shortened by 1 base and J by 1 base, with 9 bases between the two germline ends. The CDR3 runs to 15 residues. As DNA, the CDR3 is TGTGCCAGCAGCTTAGGTAGTTTTGGCACAGATACGCAGTATTTT. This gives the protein CASSLGSFGTDTQYF.